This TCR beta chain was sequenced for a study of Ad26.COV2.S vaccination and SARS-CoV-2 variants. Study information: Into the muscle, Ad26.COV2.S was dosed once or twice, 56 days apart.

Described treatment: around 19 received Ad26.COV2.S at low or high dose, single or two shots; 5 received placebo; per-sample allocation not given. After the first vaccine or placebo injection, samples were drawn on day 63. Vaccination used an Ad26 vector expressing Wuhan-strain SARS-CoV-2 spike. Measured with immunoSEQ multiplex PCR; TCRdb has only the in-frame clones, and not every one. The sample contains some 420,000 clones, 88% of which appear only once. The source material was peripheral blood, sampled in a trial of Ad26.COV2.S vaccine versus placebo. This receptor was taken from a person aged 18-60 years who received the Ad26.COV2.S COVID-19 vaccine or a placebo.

The DNA for the CDR3 is TGTGCCAGCAGTTTCACCGGTCGGGAAAAACTGTTTTTT. It codes for CASSFTGREKLFF. J is TRBJ1-4 and V is TRBV12-3 or TRBV12-4; D not certain. The CDR3 is 13 residues long. Trimming stripped 3 bases from V and 8 bases from J, with 10 bases between.